The 32 T cell receptor beta chains given below trace back to one sample, sequenced in a study of blood T cell repertoires in COVID-19. Data came from immunoSEQ multiplex PCR; TCRdb stores just in-frame clones and leaves some out. The sample has fewer than 500,000 clones; nearly 90% are singletons. The specimen sequenced was PBMCs or T cells enriched from blood (not recorded which). The receptors derive from a woman aged 18 to 35 with acute COVID-19.

The rearrangement uses TRBV5-5 and TRBJ2-6, with D possibly matching TRBD1 (5 bases). This CDR3 comprises 16 residues. V lost 4 bases and J lost 4, with 15 bases in between. The germline CDR1 and CDR2 sequences are SGHKS and YYEKEE (reference sequence). The CDR3 loop reads CASSLNPGIGANVLTF. The CDR3 DNA reads as TGTGCCAGCAGCCTAAACCCAGGGATAGGGGCCAACGTCCTGACTTTC.

V gene TRBV5-6 combines with J gene TRBJ2-6; D might be TRBD2 (5 bases). V lost 4 bases and J lost 4, with 9 bases in between. Per germline, CDR1 SGHDT and CDR2 YYEEEE. The CDR3 loop spans 14 amino acids. CDR3 coding DNA: TGTGCCAGCAGCGTATCGGGAGGGGCCAACGTCCTGACTTTC. Encoded protein: CASSVSGGANVLTF. The full variable domain, with the rest looked up from reference TRBV5-6 and TRBJ2-6, is DAGVTQSPTHLIKTRGQQVTLRCSPKSGHDTVSWYQQALGQGPQFIFQYYEEEERQRGNFPDRFSGHQFPNYSSELNVNALLLGDSALYLCASSVSGGANVLTFGAGSRLTVL.

The chain joins TRBV9 to TRBJ1-4; D remains unclear. CDR1 is SGDLS and CDR2 is YYNGEE in the germline V gene. CDR3 length: 15 residues. V was shortened by 0 bases and J by 7 bases, with 13 bases between the two germline ends. Written as DNA, the CDR3 is TGTGCCAGCAGCGTAGTGGGGAGCAGAGGTGAAAAACTGTTTTTT. The encoded protein is CASSVVGSRGEKLFF.

V is TRBV20-1 and J is TRBJ2-3, with TRBD1 as a possible D gene (6 bases). Trimming removed 3 bases at V and 6 bases at J, with 16 bases between. The CDR3 length is 14 residues. Germline assignment: CDR1 DFQATT and CDR2 SNEGSKA (reference sequence). CDR3 loop: CSASWYRERDTQYF. DNA of the CDR3: TGCAGTGCTAGTTGGTACAGGGAACGGGATACGCAGTATTTT.

The chain couples TRBV7-9 to TRBJ2-6; D uncertain. The CDR3 has 14 amino acids. The ends were cut back, 5 bases at V and 4 bases at J, with 9 bases in the middle. Germline CDR1 is SEHNR and CDR2 is FQNEAQ (reference sequence). CDR3 DNA: TGTGCCAGCAGCCTAGGCCAGGGGGCCAACGTCCTGACTTTC. This sequence encodes CASSLGQGANVLTF.

V and J are TRBV7-2 and TRBJ1-6; perhaps TRBD1 as D (6 bases). This CDR3 contains 17 residues. Germline V gene sequence: CDR1 SGHTA, CDR2 FQGNSA. V lost 4 bases and J 2 bases, leaving 15 bases between the germline ends. The CDR3 sequence: CASSSGQLRTYNSPLHF. As DNA, the CDR3 is TGTGCCAGCAGCTCAGGACAGCTGAGAACCTATAATTCACCCCTCCACTTT.

The chain uses TRBV7-2 and TRBJ2-1; TRBD1 matches 8 bases. Germline V gene lookup returns CDR1 SGHTA and CDR2 FQGNSA. V trimming: 5 bases; J trimming: 10 bases; junction bases outside the gene matches: 10. The CDR3 consists of 14 residues. The chain's CDR3 is CASSSDRGKREQFF. For the CDR3, the DNA is TGTGCCAGCAGCAGCGACAGGGGAAAAAGGGAGCAGTTCTTC.

The chain is built from TRBV5-8 and TRBJ2-1; TRBD2 agrees at 10 bases. The CDR3 runs to 13 residues. Trimming took 2 bases from V and 10 from J; bases not matched to a gene: 3. Germline V gene sequence: CDR1 SGHTS, CDR2 YDEGEE. The CDR3 sequence: CASSFSGGSEQFF. CDR3 DNA sequence: TGTGCCAGCAGCTTTAGCGGGGGGAGCGAGCAGTTCTTC.

The J gene is TRBJ2-7, the V gene TRBV5-1; D is possibly TRBD2 (5 bases). CDR1 is SGHRS and CDR2 is YFSETQ in the germline V gene. The V end lost 3 bases, the J end lost 3 bases, and 16 bases lay between the germline ends. The CDR3 extends over 15 amino acids. The CDR3 protein is CASSYEGTPSYEQYF. CDR3 nucleotide sequence: TGCGCCAGCAGCTATGAGGGTACTCCAAGCTACGAGCAGTACTTC.

The genes are TRBV5-6 and TRBJ2-5, with 8 bases fitting TRBD2. J was trimmed by 4 bases and V by 7 bases; bases with no gene match: 12. Germline CDR1 SGHDT, CDR2 YYEEEE. This CDR3 region has 15 residues. CDR3 sequence: CASFPLAGGSETQYF. The CDR3 DNA is TGTGCCAGCTTCCCCTTGGCGGGGGGCTCAGAGACCCAGTACTTC.

The rearrangement joins TRBV5-1 to TRBJ2-7; 10 bases match TRBD1. V lost 4 bases to trimming and J lost 2 bases; unmatched junction nucleotides: 9. The CDR3 covers 16 residues. Germline V lookup: CDR1 SGHRS, CDR2 YFSETQ. CDR3 region: CASSPPGTGVPYEQYF. CDR3 nucleotides: TGCGCCAGCAGCCCCCCCGGGACAGGGGTCCCCTACGAGCAGTACTTC.

V and J are TRBV9 and TRBJ2-5, with D possibly matching TRBD1 (5 bases). Trimming removed 4 bases from V and 5 bases from J, with 18 bases in between. CDR1 and CDR2 (germline): SGDLS, YYNGEE. The CDR3 is made up of 15 amino acids. DNA for the CDR3: TGTGCCAGCAGCTTTGGGGATTGGGGCCTCGAGACCCAGTACTTC. Protein sequence: CASSFGDWGLETQYF.

The rearrangement joins TRBV19 to TRBJ1-5, with 7 bases matching TRBD1. CDR1 and CDR2 (germline): LNHDA, SQIVND (reference sequence). CDR3 length: 17 amino acids. V trimming: 1 base; J trimming: 1 base; junction bases outside the gene matches: 7. The CDR3 sequence is CASSIGRWGQSNQPQHF. The CDR3 DNA reads as TGTGCCAGTAGTATAGGCCGGTGGGGACAGAGCAATCAGCCCCAGCATTTT.

In this sample, this clone turned up once. An end of the junction does not agree with germline; a read error may underlie this. The chain joins TRBV4-1 to TRBJ2-7; TRBD2 matches at 13 bases. The length of the CDR3 is 14 residues. Germline loops: CDR1 MGHRA, CDR2 YSYEKL. This CDR3 is CASTQLAGGNEQYF. The CDR3 coding sequence is TGCGCCAGCACCCAACTAGCGGGAGGGAACGAGCAGTACTTC.

V is TRBV7-9 and J is TRBJ2-2; no clear D. Trimming took off 8 bases at V and 1 base at J, with 5 bases between the two ends. The CDR3 has 12 residues. Germline lookup yields CDR1 SEHNR and CDR2 FQNEAQ (reference sequence). CDR3 residues: CASLLNTGELFF. The CDR3 DNA follows: TGTGCCAGCCTCCTGAACACCGGGGAGCTGTTTTTT.

The chain recombines TRBV7-2 with TRBJ2-7; 13 bases line up with TRBD2. Germline V gene data show CDR1 as SGHTA and CDR2 as FQGNSA. V was pared by 4 bases and J by 3 bases, with 12 bases of the junction left unmatched. The CDR3 is 18 residues long. DNA for the CDR3: TGTGCCAGCAGCTGGAACGGGACTAGCGGGAAAAAGCGCTACGAGCAGTACTTC. It translates to CASSWNGTSGKKRYEQYF. The whole variable domain, filled in from reference TRBV7-2 and TRBJ2-7, reads GAGVSQSPSNKVTEKGKDVELRCDPISGHTALYWYRQSLGQGLEFLIYFQGNSAPDKSGLPSDRFSAERTGGSVSTLTIQRTQQEDSAVYLCASSWNGTSGKKRYEQYFGPGTRLTVT.

Concerning this clone itself: Other DNA sequences of this sample code for an identical CDR3. V is TRBV7-9 and J is TRBJ1-1; weak D call: TRBD1 (6 bases). The germline V gene has CDR1 SEHNR and CDR2 FQNEAQ (reference sequence). V lost 1 base and J lost 5, with 8 bases in between. The CDR3 loop spans 13 amino acids. CDR3 DNA: TGTGCCAGCAGCTTAGGAGGGGGAACTGAAGCTTTCTTT. As protein: CASSLGGGTEAFF.

This CDR3 is CASSLEGTNQETQYF. The CDR3 nucleotides read TGTGCCAGCAGTTTGGAAGGGACAAATCAAGAGACCCAGTACTTC. The chain uses TRBV27 and TRBJ2-5; D is perhaps TRBD1 (6 bases). Deletions cut 3 bases from V and 2 bases from J, with 13 bases between. The CDR3 runs to 15 residues. From germline, CDR1 is MNHEY and CDR2 SMNVEV (reference sequence).

The rearrangement uses TRBV5-6 and TRBJ1-1, with D possibly being TRBD1 (6 bases). This CDR3 region has 15 residues. V gave up 4 bases and J gave up 0 bases, with 13 bases separating them. Germline V lookup: CDR1 SGHDT, CDR2 YYEEEE. The CDR3 loop is CASSPLWDMNTEAFF. The DNA for the CDR3 is TGTGCCAGCAGCCCACTGTGGGACATGAACACTGAAGCTTTCTTT. Based on the CDR3 plus reference TRBV5-6 and TRBJ1-1, the full variable domain is DAGVTQSPTHLIKTRGQQVTLRCSPKSGHDTVSWYQQALGQGPQFIFQYYEEEERQRGNFPDRFSGHQFPNYSSELNVNALLLGDSALYLCASSPLWDMNTEAFFGQGTRLTVV.

The genes are TRBV10-2 and TRBJ1-1; 8 bases are a match to TRBD1. Germline V gene data show CDR1 as WSHSY and CDR2 as SAAADI. The CDR3 runs to 18 residues. Germline trimming cut 4 bases from V and 1 base from J; bases unmatched to any gene: 14. The CDR3 sequence: CASSGEQGDYSANTEAFF. As DNA, the CDR3 is TGCGCCAGCAGTGGGGAACAGGGGGACTACAGCGCGAACACTGAAGCTTTCTTT.

The chain recombines TRBV11-3 with TRBJ2-5, with D unclear. V dropped 2 bases and J dropped 1 base, with 11 bases sitting between them. CDR1 SGHNT and CDR2 YENEEA come from the germline V gene. The CDR3 loop spans 15 amino acids. The CDR3 reads CASSLQVYPQETQYF. The CDR3 nucleotides read TGTGCCAGCAGCTTACAGGTTTATCCCCAAGAGACCCAGTACTTC.

The chain joins TRBV21-1 to TRBJ1-6; TRBD1, as called in the table, went unchecked against the DNA. TRBV21-1 is termed a pseudogene. CDR3 length: 16 amino acids. CDR3 DNA sequence: TGTGCCAGTAGGTCGGACAGGGAGAACTATAATTCACCCCTCCACTTT. This codes for CASRSDRENYNSPLHF.

This clone came up once. The chain uses TRBV28 and TRBJ1-6, with TRBD1 matching over 7 bases. The germline gives CDR1 MDHEN, CDR2 SYDVKM. V lost 3 bases to trimming and J lost 11 bases; unmatched junction nucleotides: 7. The CDR3 covers 14 residues. CDR3 sequence: CASSFVQGGPPLHF. In nucleotides, the CDR3 is TGTGCCAGCAGTTTCGTCCAGGGGGGTCCACCCCTCCACTTT. Looking up the rest from reference TRBV28 and TRBJ1-6 gives the full variable domain: DVKVTQSSRYLVKRTGEKVFLECVQDMDHENMFWYRQDPGLGLRLIYFSYDVKMKEKGDIPEGYSVSREKKERFSLILESASTNQTSMYLCASSFVQGGPPLHFGNGTRLTVT.

The chain has TRBV7-8 and TRBJ2-7; TRBD1 matches at 9 bases. Germline assignment: CDR1 SGHVS and CDR2 FQNEAQ. The CDR3 has 16 amino acids. With 0 bases clipped from V and 0 bases from J, the junction kept 3 bases outside the gene matches. The CDR3 DNA reads TGTGCCAGCAGCTTAGCGGGACAGGGACTCTCCTACGAGCAGTACTTC. Translated: CASSLAGQGLSYEQYF.

Comment on this clone: The sample contains more than one DNA sequence encoding this CDR3. CDR3 nucleotides: TGCAGCGTTGTTGGGAGCTCCTACAATGAGCAGTTCTTC. It specifies CSVVGSSYNEQFF. The V gene is TRBV29-1, the J gene TRBJ2-1; D is perhaps TRBD2 (5 bases). CDR1 and CDR2 from the germline V gene are SQVTM and ANQGSEA. Trimming removed 4 bases from V and 0 bases from J, with 7 bases in between. The CDR3 is 13 amino acids.

The chain is built from TRBV19 and TRBJ2-3, with 8 bases lining up with TRBD1. Unmatched junction bases numbered 8, after V lost 5 bases and J lost 4 bases. Germline values: CDR1 LNHDA, CDR2 SQIVND (reference sequence). This CDR3 contains 15 residues. The CDR3 DNA sequence: TGTGCCAGTAGTGACAGGGGCTCCGTATCAGATACGCAGTATTTT. Protein: CASSDRGSVSDTQYF.

Regarding this clone: Other nucleotide sequences from this sample produce the same CDR3. This sequence joins TRBV15 and TRBJ1-5; 8 nucleotides align to TRBD1. Germline V gene lookup returns CDR1 LNHNV and CDR2 YYDKDF (reference sequence). The CDR3 is 14 amino acids. V shed 5 bases, J shed 5 bases, and the junction held 5 bases outside the gene matches. CDR3 sequence: CATSRGQGYQPQHF. DNA of the CDR3: TGTGCCACCAGCCGTGGACAGGGCTATCAGCCCCAGCATTTT.

This clone showed up just once. The chain links TRBV29-1 to TRBJ1-2; D gene ambiguous. The CDR3 runs to 12 residues. Germline lookup yields CDR1 SQVTM and CDR2 ANQGSEA. Trimming took off 3 bases at V and 8 bases at J, with 13 bases between the two ends. CDR3 in DNA: TGCAGCGTTGAGACCCGAACGAGGGGCTACACCTTC. Protein product: CSVETRTRGYTF.

The chain is built from TRBV7-9 and TRBJ2-7, with 7 bases fitting TRBD1. V lost 5 bases to trimming and J lost 2 bases; unmatched junction nucleotides: 6. The germline V gene encodes CDR1 SEHNR and CDR2 FQNEAQ (reference sequence). The CDR3 has 14 amino acids. The CDR3 is CASSLRDRPYEQYF. The CDR3, as DNA: TGTGCCAGCAGCCTCCGGGACAGACCCTACGAGCAGTACTTC.

The rearrangement links TRBV5-6 to TRBJ1-5; TRBD1 matches at 9 bases. CDR1 is SGHDT and CDR2 is YYEEEE in the germline V gene. There are 16 residues in the CDR3. Trimming took 4 bases from V and 1 from J; bases not matched to a gene: 6. DNA for the CDR3: TGTGCCAGCAGCATGGGACAGGGTCGGAGCAATCAGCCCCAGCATTTT. Translated, it gives CASSMGQGRSNQPQHF.

The genes are TRBV2 and TRBJ2-3; TRBD2 is a possible D gene (6 bases). Per the germline V gene, CDR1 is SNHLY and CDR2 is FYNNEI. V was cut by 4 bases and J by 4 bases, with 6 bases left in between. This CDR3 has 12 residues. The CDR3 region is CASSGGADTQYF. In nucleotides, the CDR3 is TGTGCCAGCAGTGGGGGGGCAGATACGCAGTATTTT.

This clone was observed a handful of times. This chain connects TRBV13 to TRBJ2-1, with TRBD2 identical over 12 bases. Trimming cost V 3 bases and J 6 bases; bases outside gene matches: 15. Germline V gene sequence: CDR1 PRHDT, CDR2 FYEKMQ (reference sequence). The CDR3 totals 19 residues. Here the CDR3 reads CASSFPQTSGGETGNEQFF. CDR3 nucleotide sequence: TGTGCCAGCAGCTTTCCTCAGACTAGCGGGGGAGAAACGGGCAATGAGCAGTTCTTC.